These 26 T cell receptor beta chains originate from one sample sequenced in a study of Graves' ophthalmopathy and Graves' hyperthyroidism. TCR beta CDR3 regions were amplified from RNA transcripts. Second-round multiplex PCR came after first-round RT-PCR with HTBI primers. TCRdb processed the multiplex PCR reads anew with MiXCR; each CDR3 protein has one entry. This sample carries some 39,000 distinct CDR3 sequences, about half of them seen once, and the ten largest clones take about 26%. The material sequenced was peripheral blood. The receptors derive from an adult woman with stable Graves' hyperthyroidism.

This clonotype was counted a single time. At one boundary the junction diverges from the germline segment, which might be a read error. This chain links TRBV12-3 or TRBV12-4 with TRBJ2-2; the match to TRBD1 covers 7 bases. The CDR3 is 13 amino acids. The CDR3 protein is CASRRQGDRGAVF. CDR3 nucleotide sequence: TGTGCCAGCAGAAGACAGGGCGACCGGGGAGCTGTTTTT.

The chain has TRBV12-3 or TRBV12-4 and TRBJ1-6, with 9 bases matching TRBD1. This CDR3 has 15 amino acids. Trimming removed 5 bases from V and 8 bases from J; junction bases left unmatched: 7. This CDR3 reads CASSGLGTGYSPLHF. DNA of the CDR3: TGTGCCAGCAGTGGCCTTGGGACAGGGTATTCACCCCTCCACTTT.

This clonotype showed up just a few times. V and J are TRBV19 and TRBJ2-3; a weak D match, TRBD1 (6 bases). CDR3 length equals 15 residues. CDR1 and CDR2 from the germline V gene are LNHDA and SQIVND (reference sequence). Trimming removed 2 bases from V and 2 bases from J, with 11 bases in between. The CDR3 nucleotides read TGTGCCAGTAGTATACAGAACAGGGCCACAGATACGCAGTATTTT. This encodes CASSIQNRATDTQYF.

For this clonotype: Germline and junction disagree at one end, which may indicate a read error. This chain links TRBV9 with TRBJ2-6, with D tentatively TRBD1 (5 bases). From germline, CDR1 is SGDLS and CDR2 YYNGEE. The CDR3 runs 15 residues. The CDR3: CASSVGAGKGNTEAF. Written as DNA, the CDR3 is TGTGCCAGCAGCGTAGGCGCAGGGAAGGGGAACACTGAAGCTTTC.

This clonotype was counted ten times or more. The chain couples TRBV6-5 to TRBJ2-5, with D perhaps TRBD1 (6 bases). The V gene lost 6 bases and the J gene lost 5 bases, with 13 bases spanning the gap. Germline V gives CDR1 MNHEY, CDR2 SVGAGI. The CDR3 covers 13 residues. CDR3 residues: CASSTGNGETQYF. The CDR3 DNA reads TGTGCCAGCAGCACAGGGAACGGGGAGACCCAGTACTTC.

This clonotype was detected ten times or more. The chain joins TRBV3-1 to TRBJ2-5, with TRBD2 identical over 7 bases. Trimming took 1 base from V and 3 from J; bases not matched to a gene: 8. CDR1 LGHDT and CDR2 YNNKEL come from the germline V gene (reference sequence). The CDR3 covers 16 residues. CDR3 amino acids: CASSQGLGLAEETQYF. CDR3 in DNA: TGTGCCAGCAGCCAAGGTTTGGGGCTAGCGGAAGAGACCCAGTACTTC.

The CDR3 DNA follows: TGCAGCGTTGAGTTGGGAACCTACGAGCAGTACTTC. This translates into CSVELGTYEQYF. The rearrangement links TRBV29-1 to TRBJ2-7; no clear D gene. Between the trimmed V and J ends, which lost 3 bases and 2 bases, there was a span of 8 bases. The CDR3 consists of 12 residues. In germline, CDR1 is SQVTM, CDR2 ANQGSEA.

The DNA of the CDR3 is TGTGCCAGCAGCCCGGGACAGGGGTACACCGGGGAGCTGTTTTTT. Protein product: CASSPGQGYTGELFF. V gene TRBV7-9 combines with J gene TRBJ2-2; 10 nucleotides line up with TRBD1. Germline V CDR1 and CDR2: SEHNR, FQNEAQ (reference sequence). This CDR3 comprises 15 residues. The ends lost 5 bases at V and 3 bases at J; junction bases unmatched: 3.

This clonotype has ten or more counts. The chain is built from TRBV3-1 and TRBJ1-3; D is uncertain. The CDR3 runs to 12 residues. Germline V gene data show CDR1 as LGHDT and CDR2 as YNNKEL (reference sequence). Trimming cost V 4 bases and J 5 bases, with 6 bases left between them. CDR3 residues: CASSRERNTIYF. In DNA, the CDR3 is TGTGCCAGCAGCCGAGAACGAAACACCATATATTTT.

This clonotype has at least ten counts. The chain employs TRBV12-3 or TRBV12-4 and TRBJ2-7; no firm D call. The V end lost 5 bases, the J end lost 3 bases, and 14 bases lay between the germline ends. The CDR3 loop spans 14 amino acids. The CDR3 region is CASSPLGTDYEQYF. In DNA, the CDR3 is TGTGCCAGCAGTCCCCTGGGCACAGACTACGAGCAGTACTTC.

This clonotype was seen repeatedly, ten times or more. The V call is TRBV5-1, the J call TRBJ2-5; 7 bases agree with TRBD1. This CDR3 has 15 amino acids. Germline V gene sequence: CDR1 SGHRS, CDR2 YFSETQ. The V segment lost 0 bases and the J segment 7 bases; nucleotides outside the gene matches: 9. The CDR3: CASSLGDSASRTQYF. The CDR3 coding sequence is TGCGCCAGCAGCTTGGGGGACAGTGCCTCAAGGACCCAGTACTTC. Complete variable domain (other parts from reference TRBV5-1 and TRBJ2-5): KAGVTQTPRYLIKTRGQQVTLSCSPISGHRSVSWYQQTPGQGLQFLFEYFSETQRNKGNFPGRFSGRQFSNSRSEMNVSTLELGDSALYLCASSLGDSASRTQYFGPGTRLLVL.

At least ten counts were recorded for this clonotype. The chain employs TRBV20-1 and TRBJ2-7, with TRBD1 matching over 8 bases. Germline values: CDR1 DFQATT, CDR2 SNEGSKA (reference sequence). V gave up 6 bases and J gave up 3 bases; unmatched junction bases: 7. The CDR3 is 13 amino acids. The CDR3, as DNA: TGCAGTGCCAATGGACAGGGTGTCTACGAGCAGTACTTC. Translating gives CSANGQGVYEQYF.

The V and J genes are TRBV18 and TRBJ1-1, with D perhaps TRBD1 (5 bases). The CDR3 is 15 amino acids. Trimming took off 3 bases at V and 5 bases at J, with 16 bases between the two ends. From germline, CDR1 is KGHSH and CDR2 LQKENI. The CDR3 region has the DNA TGTGCCAGCTCACCCAAACTCCGGGGGGGAACTGAAGCTTTCTTT. It encodes CASSPKLRGGTEAFF.

V gene TRBV20-1 combines with J gene TRBJ1-1; tentatively, D is TRBD1 (6 bases). Germline V gene sequence: CDR1 DFQATT, CDR2 SNEGSKA (reference sequence). V lost 6 bases and J 5 bases, leaving 13 bases between the germline ends. This CDR3 has 12 residues. The CDR3 nucleotides are TGCAGTGCCGGGGGCGGGGGGACTGAAGCTTTCTTT. Its translation is CSAGGGGTEAFF.

There are many counts of this clonotype. CDR3 nucleotides: TGTGCCAGCAGGAACTTAGGTGGGGGACAGGGGGCTTACGAGCAGTACTTC. The encoded protein is CASRNLGGGQGAYEQYF. The V and J genes are TRBV2 and TRBJ2-7; 12 bases are shared with TRBD1. From germline, CDR1 is SNHLY and CDR2 FYNNEI. This CDR3 is 17 amino acids long. Losses at the gene ends were 6 bases for V and 4 bases for J; bases not matched to a gene: 13. The variable domain in full, completed from reference TRBV2 and TRBJ2-7, reads EPEVTQTPSHQVTQMGQEVILRCVPISNHLYFYWYRQILGQKVEFLVSFYNNEISEKSEIFDDQFSVERPDGSNFTLKIRSTKLEDSAMYFCASRNLGGGQGAYEQYFGPGTRLTVT.

The chain has TRBV29-1 and TRBJ1-1; 9 bases align to TRBD1. Germline-derived CDR1 and CDR2 are SQVTM and ANQGSEA. V lost 7 bases to trimming and J lost 4 bases; unmatched junction nucleotides: 7. The length of the CDR3 is 13 residues. The CDR3 reads CSAKGDRATEAFF. As DNA, the CDR3 is TGCAGCGCCAAAGGGGACAGGGCCACTGAAGCTTTCTTT.

This clonotype has at least ten counts. The chain joins TRBV5-1 to TRBJ1-1, with 7 bases identical to TRBD1. Germline values: CDR1 SGHRS, CDR2 YFSETQ. The CDR3 sequence is 16 residues long. The J segment lost 0 bases and the V segment lost 0 bases, leaving 5 bases of the junction unmatched. The chain's CDR3 is CASSLATGAMNTEAFF. CDR3 coding DNA: TGCGCCAGCAGCTTGGCCACAGGGGCCATGAACACTGAAGCTTTCTTT.

This clonotype occurred many times. This chain connects TRBV5-1 to TRBJ2-3, with TRBD2 matching 10 bases. V lost 4 bases, J lost 1 base, and 15 bases stayed unmatched. Per the germline V gene, CDR1 is SGHRS and CDR2 is YFSETQ. This CDR3 contains 19 residues. The CDR3 loop reads CASSPSSALAGWRTDTQYF. The CDR3 DNA sequence: TGCGCCAGCAGCCCTTCCTCCGCACTAGCGGGATGGCGCACAGATACGCAGTATTTT.

This clonotype is medium-sized within its sample. The rearrangement joins TRBV12-3 or TRBV12-4 to TRBJ2-7; D remains unclear. V was pared by 6 bases and J by 0 bases, with 6 bases between. CDR3 size: 12 residues. CDR3 region: CASSKGSYEQYF. CDR3 DNA sequence: TGTGCCAGCAGCAAAGGCTCCTACGAGCAGTACTTC.

This chain links TRBV29-1 with TRBJ1-1; D unresolved. The CDR3 totals 11 residues. Germline lookup yields CDR1 SQVTM and CDR2 ANQGSEA. The chain's CDR3 is CSALKNTEAFF. The CDR3 coding sequence is TGCAGTGCCCTGAAGAACACTGAAGCTTTCTTT. Complete variable domain (other parts from reference TRBV29-1 and TRBJ1-1): SAVISQKPSRDICQRGTSLTIQCQVDSQVTMMFWYRQQPGQSLTLIATANQGSEATYESGFVIDKFPISRPNLTFSTLTVSNMSPEDSSIYLCSALKNTEAFFGQGTRLTVV.

This clonotype has ten or more counts. A much larger clone is a single base away; this may be a read error. The chain employs TRBV2 and TRBJ1-3; D uncertain. From germline, CDR1 is SNHLY and CDR2 FYNNEI. Trimming removed 8 bases at V and 0 bases at J, with 5 bases between. The CDR3 contains 12 residues. CDR3 sequence: CASCLSGNTIYF. CDR3 nucleotides: TGTGCCAGCTGTCTCTCTGGAAACACCATATATTTT.

This clonotype was picked up many times. The chain has TRBV20-1 and TRBJ2-7, with D perhaps TRBD1 or TRBD2 (6 bases each). The germline CDR1 and CDR2 sequences are DFQATT and SNEGSKA (reference sequence). Deletions cut 0 bases from V and 5 bases from J, with 26 bases between. This CDR3 is 18 amino acids long. This CDR3 reads CSARDSRRQAEWGDEQYF. CDR3 coding DNA: TGCAGTGCTAGAGATTCCCGTCGACAGGCAGAATGGGGGGACGAGCAGTACTTC.

This clonotype was detected only once. The chain combines TRBV7-8 with TRBJ2-2, with 16 bases lining up with TRBD2. Germline CDR1 is SGHVS and CDR2 is FQNEAQ. The V gene end was trimmed by 0 bases and the J gene end by 4 bases; junction bases not matched to a gene: 2. The CDR3 contains 18 residues. The CDR3 DNA reads TGTGCCAGCAGCTTAGCGGGGACTAGCGGGAGGGCCACCGGGGAGCTGTTTTTT. Translation gives CASSLAGTSGRATGELFF.

This clonotype was counted ten times or more. CDR3 coding DNA: TGTGCCAGCAGCTCAACTAGCGGCCAATCCTACGAGCAGTACTTC. Its translation: CASSSTSGQSYEQYF. V gene TRBV6-5 combines with J gene TRBJ2-7; 8 bases are shared with TRBD2. Losses at the gene ends were 6 bases for V and 1 base for J; bases not matched to a gene: 8. There are 15 residues in the CDR3. From germline, CDR1 is MNHEY and CDR2 SVGAGI.

This clonotype was picked up many times. This rearrangement joins TRBV19 to TRBJ1-2, with a weak D call TRBD1 (5 bases). Germline CDR1 is LNHDA and CDR2 is SQIVND (reference sequence). The V end lost 3 bases, the J end lost 2 bases, and 10 bases lay between the germline ends. This CDR3 spans 14 amino acids. Here the CDR3 DNA reads TGTGCCAGTAGTATGGGACCGCAGAACTATGGCTACACCTTC. As protein: CASSMGPQNYGYTF.

With regard to this clonotype: The junction differs from germline at one of its ends, possibly a read error. This sequence joins TRBV20-1 and TRBJ2-7; D gene uncertain. Germline V gene sequence: CDR1 DFQATT, CDR2 SNEGSKA (reference sequence). This CDR3 contains 13 residues. This CDR3 is CSAREPGTYELYF. CDR3 nucleotides: TGCAGTGCTAGGGAGCCCGGAACCTACGAGCTGTACTTC.